The sequence of this T cell receptor beta chain was determined in a study of blood T cells in healthy people across ages. Every donor provided roughly 10 milliliters of peripheral blood. Sample-barcoded 5' priming and a J-beta primer mix drove a second PCR of 7 to 11 cycles. TCRdb reanalysed the 5' RACE reads using MiXCR and keeps one entry per CDR3 protein. The table shows around 500,000 distinct CDR3 sequences, with roughly 43% occurring only once. Per the germline V gene, CDR1 is DFQATT and CDR2 is SNEGSKA (reference sequence). Trimming at V came to 3 bases and at J to 3 bases, leaving 6 bases not matched to a gene. This CDR3 is 16 amino acids long. The sample holds a few counts of this clonotype. Antigen: not known. Study-wide results and caveats: Versus aged donors, long-lived donors had higher diversity and more naive CD4+ cells.

The gene calls are TRBV20-1 and TRBJ2-1; the match to TRBD2 covers 12 bases. This TCR was recovered from a man older than 75 in good health. The sequencing input was blood. The CDR3 is CSASRTSGESYNEQFF. The CDR3 DNA reads TGCAGTGCTAGTAGGACTAGCGGGGAAAGCTACAATGAGCAGTTCTTC.